These 8 T cell receptor beta chains share one sample of origin, sequenced in a study of cytomegalovirus exposure and HLA in healthy donors. The PCR was carried out with 60 Vbeta primers and 13 Jbeta primers. Produced via immunoSEQ multiplex PCR; TCRdb's table is partial and in-frame only. The profile shows about 130,000 clones, 75% to 85% of them singletons. Input material: PBMCs. The receptors here all came from a man in his forties or fifties in good health and CMV-seronegative.

J is TRBJ2-7 and V is TRBV7-9; a weak D match, TRBD1 (6 bases). V was cut by 2 bases and J by 2 bases, with 7 bases left in between. The CDR3 has 13 amino acids. Looked up from germline, CDR1 is SEHNR and CDR2 is FQNEAQ (reference sequence). CDR3 coding DNA: TGTGCCAGCAGCTTAAGGGGGACCTACGAGCAGTACTTC. It specifies CASSLRGTYEQYF.

The chain employs TRBV10-3 and TRBJ2-7; D is perhaps TRBD2 (6 bases). CDR1 and CDR2 from the germline V gene are ENHRY and SYGVKD. Trimming removed 3 bases from V and 4 bases from J, with 7 bases in between. The CDR3 has 12 amino acids. The CDR3 nucleotides are TGTGCCATCAGTGAACGGGGGTACGAGCAGTACTTC. This translates into CAISERGYEQYF.

Of note for this clone: The junction differs from germline at one of its ends, possibly a read error. CDR3: CASSLGPVGYEQYF. DNA for the CDR3: TGTGCTAGCAGCTTAGGCCCGGTCGGCTACGAGCAGTACTTC. V usage is TRBV7-7 and J usage is TRBJ2-7, with D hard to call. The germline V gene has CDR1 SSHAT and CDR2 FNYEAQ (reference sequence). This CDR3 comprises 14 residues.

V gene TRBV21-1 combines with J gene TRBJ2-1; TRBD1, the table's D call, was not compared with the DNA. TRBV21-1 counts as a pseudogene. The CDR3 runs to 15 residues. The CDR3 DNA reads as TGTGCCAGCAGCCTCCGGGACAGGGGTAAATATGAGCAGTTCTTC. This translates into CASSLRDRGKYEQFF.

Notes on this clone: Lacking the conserved final phenylalanine or tryptophan, this CDR3 likely reflects a read error. The V gene is TRBV19, the J gene TRBJ1-2; no firm D call. The CDR3 totals 13 residues. Germline CDR1 LNHDA, CDR2 SQIVND (reference sequence). V gave up 10 bases and J gave up 3 bases, with 15 bases separating them. CDR3 sequence: CAILAGRYYGYTL. In nucleotides, the CDR3 is TGTGCCATCCTAGCTGGGCGGTACTATGGCTACACCCTC.

The chain joins TRBV19 to TRBJ1-1, with a tentative D call TRBD1 (6 bases). Germline V gene lookup returns CDR1 LNHDA and CDR2 SQIVND (reference sequence). Trimming took 3 bases from V and 8 from J, leaving 10 bases between them. This CDR3 has 12 amino acids. The DNA for the CDR3 is TGTGCCAGTAGTATGGGGGGGCTGGAAGCTTTCTTT. It specifies CASSMGGLEAFF.

The chain recombines TRBV30 with TRBJ1-1, with 7 positions matching TRBD1. Per the germline V gene, CDR1 is GTSNPN and CDR2 is SVGIG (reference sequence). J gave up 3 bases and V 3 bases, and 4 bases lay outside the gene matches. There are 13 residues in the CDR3. CDR3 region: CAWRLTGHTEAFF. The CDR3, as DNA: TGTGCCTGGAGGTTGACAGGGCACACTGAAGCTTTCTTT. Combining the CDR3 with reference TRBV30 and TRBJ1-1 gives the whole variable domain SQTIHQWPATLVQPVGSPLSLECTVEGTSNPNLYWYRQAAGRGLQLLFYSVGIGQISSEVPQNLSASRPQDRQFILSSKKLLLSDSGFYLCAWRLTGHTEAFFGQGTRLTVV.

V and J are TRBV7-9 and TRBJ1-1; possibly TRBD1 for D (6 bases). The CDR3 length is 14 residues. Trimming took off 4 bases at V and 5 bases at J, with 14 bases between the two ends. Per germline, CDR1 SEHNR and CDR2 FQNEAQ (reference sequence). CDR3 protein: CASSWGGGRTEAFF. As DNA, the CDR3 is TGTGCCAGCAGCTGGGGAGGGGGGAGGACTGAAGCTTTCTTT.